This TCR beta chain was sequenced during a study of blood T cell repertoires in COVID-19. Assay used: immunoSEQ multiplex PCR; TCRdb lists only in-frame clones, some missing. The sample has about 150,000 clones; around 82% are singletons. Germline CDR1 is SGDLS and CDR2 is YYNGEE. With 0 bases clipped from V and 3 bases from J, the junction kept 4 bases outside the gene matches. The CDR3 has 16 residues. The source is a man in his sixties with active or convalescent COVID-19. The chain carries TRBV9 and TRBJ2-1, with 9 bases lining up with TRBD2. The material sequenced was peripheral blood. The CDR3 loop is CASSVGGTSRYNEQFF. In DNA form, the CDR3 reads TGTGCCAGCAGCGTAGGAGGGACTAGCCGCTACAATGAGCAGTTCTTC. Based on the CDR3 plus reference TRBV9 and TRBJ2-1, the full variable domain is DSGVTQTPKHLITATGQRVTLRCSPRSGDLSVYWYQQSLDQGLQFLIQYYNGEERAKGNILERFSAQQFPDLHSELNLSSLELGDSALYFCASSVGGTSRYNEQFFGPGTRLTVL.